This TCR beta chain was recovered during a study of blood T cell repertoires in COVID-19. The protocol was immunoSEQ multiplex PCR, while the TCRdb copy is restricted to in-frame clones and leaves out a portion. Here the sample spans under 250,000 clones, around 83% being singletons. This CDR3 has 15 residues. Germline V gene data show CDR1 as SGDLS and CDR2 as YYNGEE. V was clipped by 0 bases and J by 7 bases, with 13 bases between them. This clone was picked up a small number of times. The chain joins TRBV9 to TRBJ2-2; tentatively, D is TRBD1 (6 bases). The sample consisted of peripheral blood. The TCR sequence derives from a woman aged 45-59 years with acute or convalescent COVID-19. CDR3 loop: CASSVVPGARGELFF. The CDR3 coding sequence is TGTGCCAGCAGCGTAGTGCCAGGGGCGCGCGGGGAGCTGTTTTTT.